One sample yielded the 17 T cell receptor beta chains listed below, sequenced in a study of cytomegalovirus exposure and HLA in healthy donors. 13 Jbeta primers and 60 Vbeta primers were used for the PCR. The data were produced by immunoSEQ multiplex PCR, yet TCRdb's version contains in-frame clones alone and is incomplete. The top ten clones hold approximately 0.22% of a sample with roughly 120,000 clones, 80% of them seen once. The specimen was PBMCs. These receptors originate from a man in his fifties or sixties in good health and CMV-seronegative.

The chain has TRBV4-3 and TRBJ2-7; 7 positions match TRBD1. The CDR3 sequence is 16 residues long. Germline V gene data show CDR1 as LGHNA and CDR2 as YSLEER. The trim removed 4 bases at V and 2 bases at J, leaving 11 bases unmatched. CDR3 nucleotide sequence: TGCGCCAGCAGCCTGCACAGGGGTCAACTTCCCTACGAGCAGTACTTC. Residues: CASSLHRGQLPYEQYF.

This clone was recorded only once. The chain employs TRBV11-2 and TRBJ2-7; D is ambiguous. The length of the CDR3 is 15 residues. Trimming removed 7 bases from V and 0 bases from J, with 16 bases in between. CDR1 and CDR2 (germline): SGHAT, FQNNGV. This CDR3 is CASTAGAYPSYEQYF. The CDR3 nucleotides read TGTGCCAGCACCGCAGGTGCCTACCCCTCCTACGAGCAGTACTTC.

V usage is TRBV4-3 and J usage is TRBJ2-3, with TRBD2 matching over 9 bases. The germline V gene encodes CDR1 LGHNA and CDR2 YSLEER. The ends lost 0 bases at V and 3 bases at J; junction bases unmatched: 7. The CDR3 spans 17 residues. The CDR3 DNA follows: TGCGCCAGCAGCCAAGAAGGAGGAGCGGGGGGAACAGATACGCAGTATTTT. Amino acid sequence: CASSQEGGAGGTDTQYF.

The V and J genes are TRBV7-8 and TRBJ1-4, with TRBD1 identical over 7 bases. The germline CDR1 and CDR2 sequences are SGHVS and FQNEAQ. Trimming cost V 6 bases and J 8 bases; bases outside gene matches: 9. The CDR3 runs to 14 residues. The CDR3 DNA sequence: TGTGCCAGCAGGCGGGACAGTTCAAAAGAAAAACTGTTTTTT. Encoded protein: CASRRDSSKEKLFF.

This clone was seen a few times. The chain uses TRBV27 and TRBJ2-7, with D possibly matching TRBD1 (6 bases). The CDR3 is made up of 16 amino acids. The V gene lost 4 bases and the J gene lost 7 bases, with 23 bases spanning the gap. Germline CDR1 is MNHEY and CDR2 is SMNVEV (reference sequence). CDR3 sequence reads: CASSSLRDKGSREQYF. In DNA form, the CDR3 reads TGTGCCAGCAGTTCACTCCGGGACAAAGGCTCTCGGGAGCAGTACTTC.

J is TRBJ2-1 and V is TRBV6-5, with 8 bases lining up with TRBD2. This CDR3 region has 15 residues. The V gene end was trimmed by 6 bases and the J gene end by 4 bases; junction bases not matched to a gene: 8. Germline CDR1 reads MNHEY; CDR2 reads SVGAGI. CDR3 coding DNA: TGTGCCAGCAGGGGGGCTCGGGGGGGTTACAATGAGCAGTTCTTC. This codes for CASRGARGGYNEQFF.

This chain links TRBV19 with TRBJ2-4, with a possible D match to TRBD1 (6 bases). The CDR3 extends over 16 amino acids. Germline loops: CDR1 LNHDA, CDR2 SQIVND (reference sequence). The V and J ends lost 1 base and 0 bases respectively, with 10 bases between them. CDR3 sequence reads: CASSIVDSLAKNIQYF. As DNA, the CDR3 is TGTGCCAGTAGTATAGTGGACAGCCTAGCCAAAAACATTCAGTACTTC.

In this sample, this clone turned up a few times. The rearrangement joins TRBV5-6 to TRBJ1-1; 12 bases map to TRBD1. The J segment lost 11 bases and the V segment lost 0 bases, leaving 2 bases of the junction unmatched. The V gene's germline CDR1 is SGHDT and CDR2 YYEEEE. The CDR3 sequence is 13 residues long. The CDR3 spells CASSLGGQGAAFF. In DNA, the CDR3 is TGTGCCAGCAGCTTGGGGGGACAGGGGGCGGCTTTCTTT.

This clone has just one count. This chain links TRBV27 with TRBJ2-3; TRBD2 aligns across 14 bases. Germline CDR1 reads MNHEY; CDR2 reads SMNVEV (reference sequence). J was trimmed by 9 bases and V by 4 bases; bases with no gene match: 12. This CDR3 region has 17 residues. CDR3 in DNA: TGTGCCAGCAGTTCGAGTCGACTAGCGGGGGGGCCGGGCACGCAGTATTTT. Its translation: CASSSSRLAGGPGTQYF.

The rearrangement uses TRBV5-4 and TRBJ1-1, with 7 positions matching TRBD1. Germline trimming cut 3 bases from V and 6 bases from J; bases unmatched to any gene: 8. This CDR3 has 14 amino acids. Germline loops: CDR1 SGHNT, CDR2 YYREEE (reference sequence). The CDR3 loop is CASSWRGRDAEAFF. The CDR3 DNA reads TGTGCCAGCAGCTGGAGGGGGCGAGATGCTGAAGCTTTCTTT.

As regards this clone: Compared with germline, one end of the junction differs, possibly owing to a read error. CDR3 residues: CSVGGANYGYPF. CDR3 bases: TGCAGCGTTGGCGGCGCTAACTATGGCTACCCCTTC. This sequence joins TRBV29-1 and TRBJ1-2; D is ambiguous. The CDR3 consists of 12 residues. Germline V gene lookup returns CDR1 SQVTM and CDR2 ANQGSEA.

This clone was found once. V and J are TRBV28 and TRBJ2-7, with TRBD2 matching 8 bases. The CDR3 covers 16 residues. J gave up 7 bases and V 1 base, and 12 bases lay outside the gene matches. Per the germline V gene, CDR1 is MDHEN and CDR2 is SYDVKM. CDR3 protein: CASSLSPGLGGSEQYF. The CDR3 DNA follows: TGTGCCAGCAGTTTATCTCCGGGACTAGGTGGTTCAGAGCAGTACTTC.

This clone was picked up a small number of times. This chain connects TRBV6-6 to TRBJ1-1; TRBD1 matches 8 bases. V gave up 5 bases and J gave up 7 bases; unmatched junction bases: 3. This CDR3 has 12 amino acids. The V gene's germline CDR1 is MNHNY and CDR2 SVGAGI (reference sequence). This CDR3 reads CASSRQGFEAFF. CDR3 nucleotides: TGTGCCAGCAGTAGACAGGGGTTTGAAGCTTTCTTT.

CDR3 nucleotides: TGTGCCAGCAGCTTACATCCCGAAACAGGGTCCCGCACAGATACGCAGTATTTT. Translated: CASSLHPETGSRTDTQYF. The V gene is TRBV5-5, the J gene TRBJ2-3, with D perhaps TRBD1 (6 bases). The V gene's germline CDR1 is SGHKS and CDR2 YYEKEE (reference sequence). V was trimmed by 2 bases and J by 1 base, leaving 20 bases between them. CDR3 size: 18 residues.

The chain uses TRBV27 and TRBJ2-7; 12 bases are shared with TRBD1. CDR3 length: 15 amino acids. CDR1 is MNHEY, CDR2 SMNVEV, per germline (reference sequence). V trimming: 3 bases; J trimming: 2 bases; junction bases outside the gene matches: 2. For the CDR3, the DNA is TGTGCCAGCAGTTTTCGGGACAGGGGGCCCTACGAGCAGTACTTC. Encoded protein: CASSFRDRGPYEQYF.

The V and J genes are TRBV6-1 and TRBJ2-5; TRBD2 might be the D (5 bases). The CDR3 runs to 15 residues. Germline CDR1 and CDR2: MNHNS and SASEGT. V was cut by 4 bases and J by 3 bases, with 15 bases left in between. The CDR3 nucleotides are TGTGCCAGCAGTGCACAGAACCTGAGGGAAGAGACCCAGTACTTC. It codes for CASSAQNLREETQYF.

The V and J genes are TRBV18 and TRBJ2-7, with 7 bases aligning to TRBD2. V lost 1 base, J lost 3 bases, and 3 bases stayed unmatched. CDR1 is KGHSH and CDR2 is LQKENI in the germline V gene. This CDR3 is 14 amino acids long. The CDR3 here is CASSPLGLVYEQYF. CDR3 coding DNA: TGTGCCAGCTCACCACTCGGACTAGTCTACGAGCAGTACTTC.